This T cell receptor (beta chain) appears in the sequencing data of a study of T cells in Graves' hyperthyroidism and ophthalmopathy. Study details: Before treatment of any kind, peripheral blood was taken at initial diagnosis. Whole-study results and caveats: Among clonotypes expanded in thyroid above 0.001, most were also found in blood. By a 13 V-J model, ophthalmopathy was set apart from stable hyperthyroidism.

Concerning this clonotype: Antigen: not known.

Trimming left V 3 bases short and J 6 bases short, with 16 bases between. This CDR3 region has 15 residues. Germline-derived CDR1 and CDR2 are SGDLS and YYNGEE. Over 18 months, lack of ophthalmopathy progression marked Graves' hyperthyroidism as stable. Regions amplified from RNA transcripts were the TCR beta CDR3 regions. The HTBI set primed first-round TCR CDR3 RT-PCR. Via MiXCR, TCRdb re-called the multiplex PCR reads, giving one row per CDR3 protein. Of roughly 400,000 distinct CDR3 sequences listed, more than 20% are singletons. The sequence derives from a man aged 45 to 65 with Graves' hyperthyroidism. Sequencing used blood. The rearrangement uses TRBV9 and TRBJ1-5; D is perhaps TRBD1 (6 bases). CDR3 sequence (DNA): TGTGCCAGCAGCGGGGCAGGGGACGAGGGTCAGCCCCAGCATTTT. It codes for CASSGAGDEGQPQHF.